These 32 T cell receptor beta chains were all obtained from the same sample, sequenced in a study of CD8 T cells in ankylosing spondylitis. TCRdb reprocessed the 5' RACE reads with MiXCR, giving one entry per CDR3 protein. This sample has 120,000 to 150,000 distinct CDR3 sequences, with roughly 8.8% found just once. Sequenced material: synovial fluid, either unsorted or a sorted T cell fraction (not recorded which). These receptors originate from a male donor with ankylosing spondylitis.

This clonotype has a count of ten or more. This chain joins TRBV12-3 or TRBV12-4 and TRBJ1-1, with D perhaps TRBD1 (5 bases). The CDR3 totals 13 residues. Trimming removed 3 bases from V and 10 bases from J, with 15 bases in between. CDR3 sequence: CASSFQGSIRAFF. For the CDR3, the DNA is TGTGCCAGCAGTTTTCAGGGTTCCATTCGAGCTTTCTTT.

This clonotype was counted at least ten times. CDR3 DNA: TGCAGTGCTAGAGGGAGGAACGGGGGGCGTGAGACCCAGTACTTC. Residues: CSARGRNGGRETQYF. The chain carries TRBV20-1 and TRBJ2-5, with a tentative D call TRBD2 (7 bases). V lost 1 base to trimming and J lost 5 bases, with 17 bases between them. CDR3 length equals 15 residues. Germline CDR1 and CDR2: DFQATT and SNEGSKA (reference sequence).

At least ten counts were recorded for this clonotype. The CDR3 loop is CATSRPSTAFQETQYF. For the CDR3, the DNA is TGTGCCACCAGCAGACCCAGTACAGCGTTCCAAGAGACCCAGTACTTC. V gene TRBV15 combines with J gene TRBJ2-5, with D uncertain. The V end was cut by 2 bases, the J end by 1 base, with 14 bases between. Germline V gives CDR1 LNHNV, CDR2 YYDKDF (reference sequence). This CDR3 contains 16 residues.

Sample share makes this clonotype medium-sized. The chain recombines TRBV5-1 with TRBJ1-1; D not certain. Germline V gene lookup returns CDR1 SGHRS and CDR2 YFSETQ. The CDR3 is 13 residues long. V lost 4 bases to trimming and J lost 1 base, with 8 bases between them. The CDR3 loop is CASSVVPNTEAFF. CDR3 nucleotides: TGCGCCAGCAGCGTAGTCCCGAACACTGAAGCTTTCTTT.

In this sample, this clonotype turned up a few times. The rearrangement links TRBV9 to TRBJ2-7; 9 nucleotides line up with TRBD1. From germline, CDR1 is SGDLS and CDR2 YYNGEE. The CDR3 has 14 amino acids. The V and J ends lost 6 bases and 3 bases, in that order; junction bases with no gene match: 7. For the CDR3, the DNA is TGTGCCAGCACCACCGGGACAGGGAACTACGAGCAGTACTTC. Protein product: CASTTGTGNYEQYF.

This chain links TRBV20-1 with TRBJ2-7; 8 positions match TRBD2. There are 14 residues in the CDR3. Germline V gene data show CDR1 as DFQATT and CDR2 as SNEGSKA (reference sequence). With 1 base clipped from V and 4 bases from J, the junction kept 6 bases outside the gene matches. CDR3 bases: TGCAGTGCTAGAGGGGGAGCGGGGGTATACGAGCAGTACTTC. Amino acid sequence: CSARGGAGVYEQYF.

This clonotype has only a few counts. V and J are TRBV7-2 and TRBJ2-3; 7 bases line up with TRBD2. CDR3 size: 15 residues. Trimming cost V 4 bases and J 2 bases; bases outside gene matches: 6. Germline V gene lookup returns CDR1 SGHTA and CDR2 FQGNSA. The CDR3, as DNA: TGTGCCAGCAGCTCTTCAGCGGGATCCACAGATACGCAGTATTTT. Translating gives CASSSSAGSTDTQYF. Complete variable domain (other parts from reference TRBV7-2 and TRBJ2-3): GAGVSQSPSNKVTEKGKDVELRCDPISGHTALYWYRQSLGQGLEFLIYFQGNSAPDKSGLPSDRFSAERTGGSVSTLTIQRTQQEDSAVYLCASSSSAGSTDTQYFGPGTRLTVL.

This clonotype was detected many times. The gene calls are TRBV20-1 and TRBJ2-7; TRBD2 aligns across 12 bases. With 8 bases clipped from V and 2 bases from J, the junction kept 7 bases outside the gene matches. Germline lookup yields CDR1 DFQATT and CDR2 SNEGSKA (reference sequence). The CDR3 runs 14 residues. The CDR3 loop reads CSHARTSGTYEQYF. Here the CDR3 DNA reads TGCAGTCATGCTAGGACTAGCGGGACCTACGAGCAGTACTTC.

This clonotype was seen repeatedly, ten times or more. This chain uses TRBV6-2 or TRBV6-3 with TRBJ2-2; tentatively, D is TRBD1 (6 bases). CDR1 MNHEY and CDR2 SVGEGT come from the germline V gene. Trimming took off 3 bases at V and 4 bases at J, with 9 bases between the two ends. This CDR3 has 14 residues. This CDR3 is CASSYNRATGELFF. Written as DNA, the CDR3 is TGTGCCAGCAGTTATAACAGGGCCACCGGGGAGCTGTTTTTT.

This clonotype was recorded at least ten times. The gene calls are TRBV12-3 or TRBV12-4 and TRBJ2-7; 7 nucleotides agree with TRBD2. With V trimmed by 3 bases and J by 3 bases, 5 bases remained unmatched. This CDR3 is 14 amino acids long. For the CDR3, the DNA is TGTGCCAGCAGTTTTTGGGACTACAACTACGAGCAGTACTTC. Translation: CASSFWDYNYEQYF.

This clonotype was counted between two and nine times. The chain is built from TRBV14 and TRBJ2-3, with D possibly being TRBD1 or TRBD2 (6 bases each). This CDR3 is built from 17 residues. The V gene lost 0 bases and the J gene lost 2 bases, with 15 bases spanning the gap. From germline, CDR1 is SGHDN and CDR2 FVKESK. The CDR3 loop is CASSQDSGDWNTDTQYF. The CDR3 DNA reads TGTGCCAGCAGCCAAGATTCAGGGGACTGGAACACAGATACGCAGTATTTT.

This clonotype was seen more than once but under ten times. The chain links TRBV7-6 to TRBJ2-3; either TRBD1 or TRBD2 may supply D (5 bases each). CDR1 is SGHVS, CDR2 FNYEAQ, per germline. CDR3 length: 14 amino acids. V gave up 5 bases and J gave up 3 bases, with 12 bases separating them. CDR3 bases: TGTGCCAGCAGCCCTGAGAGGGGTACAGATACGCAGTATTTT. This codes for CASSPERGTDTQYF.

This clonotype was seen a few times. The CDR3 DNA reads TGTGCCAGCAGCCGGACAGGGGGATTCACTGAAGCTTTCTTT. Encoded protein: CASSRTGGFTEAFF. The rearrangement joins TRBV14 to TRBJ1-1; TRBD1 matches at 10 bases. V shed 4 bases and J 4 bases; nucleotides not matched to a gene: 3. The CDR3 is 14 residues long. Germline V CDR1 and CDR2: SGHDN, FVKESK.

In this sample, this clonotype turned up many times. CDR3 residues: CASSYSISGRIAGELFF. The DNA for the CDR3 is TGTGCCAGCAGTTACTCGATCAGCGGGAGGATCGCCGGGGAGCTGTTTTTT. This chain links TRBV6-5 with TRBJ2-2; 9 positions agree with TRBD2. Trimming took 0 bases from V and 6 from J; bases not matched to a gene: 8. The CDR3 is 17 residues long. From germline, CDR1 is MNHEY and CDR2 SVGAGI.

This clonotype has ten or more counts. The germline gene is not matched at one end of the junction; a read error may be the cause. This chain joins TRBV7-7 and TRBJ2-3, with D maybe TRBD2 (5 bases). The CDR3 is made up of 14 amino acids. Germline lookup yields CDR1 SSHAT and CDR2 FNYEAQ (reference sequence). The CDR3 loop reads CASSLRGSTDTQYF. As DNA, the CDR3 is TGTGCTAGCAGCCTTCGGGGTAGCACAGATACGCAGTATTTT. Using reference TRBV7-7 and TRBJ2-3 for the parts outside the CDR3, the full variable domain is GAGVSQSPRYKVTKRGQDVTLRCDPISSHATLYWYQQALGQGPEFLTYFNYEAQPDKSGLPSDRFSAERPEGSISTLTIQRTEQRDSAMYRCASSLRGSTDTQYFGPGTRLTVL.

In its sample, this clonotype was seen many times. The V call is TRBV7-8, the J call TRBJ1-1; a possible D gene is TRBD1 (5 bases). Germline CDR1 and CDR2: SGHVS and FQNEAQ. CDR3 length: 15 residues. V lost 4 bases to trimming and J lost 0 bases, with 12 bases between them. Written as DNA, the CDR3 is TGTGCCAGCAGCTCAAGAGGGGACTTGAACACTGAAGCTTTCTTT. The encoded protein is CASSSRGDLNTEAFF.

This clonotype was counted at least ten times. The chain is built from TRBV28 and TRBJ2-7; 7 bases agree with TRBD1. This CDR3 is 16 amino acids long. Losses at the gene ends were 4 bases for V and 2 bases for J; bases not matched to a gene: 11. Germline values: CDR1 MDHEN, CDR2 SYDVKM. The CDR3 protein is CASSSIGTEVPYEQYF. The CDR3 DNA sequence: TGTGCCAGCAGTTCCATCGGGACAGAGGTCCCCTACGAGCAGTACTTC.

As DNA, the CDR3 is TGTGCCAGCGCCCGACGGGGAGAAGCTTTCTTT. Its translation: CASARRGEAFF. The genes are TRBV2 and TRBJ1-1; D gene uncertain. The CDR3 is made up of 11 amino acids. The V and J ends lost 8 bases and 8 bases respectively, with 12 bases between them. Germline-derived CDR1 and CDR2 are SNHLY and FYNNEI.

The CDR3: CASSARDRGPNTQYF. CDR3 sequence (DNA): TGTGCCAGCAGCGCCCGGGACAGGGGTCCGAATACGCAGTATTTT. V and J are TRBV7-9 and TRBJ2-3; TRBD1 matches at 10 bases. This CDR3 is built from 15 residues. Unmatched junction bases numbered 9, after V lost 5 bases and J lost 7 bases. Germline V gene lookup returns CDR1 SEHNR and CDR2 FQNEAQ (reference sequence).

This clonotype was observed at least ten times. The CDR3 region is CASSLAYMDTQYF. DNA for the CDR3: TGTGCCAGCAGCTTAGCGTACATGGATACGCAGTATTTT. This chain connects TRBV7-6 to TRBJ2-3; D unclear. The CDR3 contains 13 residues. Germline CDR1 SGHVS, CDR2 FNYEAQ. V was trimmed by 0 bases and J by 6 bases, leaving 7 bases between them.

This clonotype has more than one count but fewer than ten. J is TRBJ2-3 and V is TRBV14, with 8 bases lining up with TRBD1. CDR3 length equals 17 residues. Looked up from germline, CDR1 is SGHDN and CDR2 is FVKESK. V gave up 1 base and J gave up 4 bases; unmatched junction bases: 10. The CDR3 reads CASSQVGTGQGPDTQYF. Written as DNA, the CDR3 is TGTGCCAGCAGCCAAGTTGGGACCGGACAGGGACCAGATACGCAGTATTTT.

Ten or more counts support this clonotype. This chain uses TRBV12-3 or TRBV12-4 with TRBJ2-1; TRBD2 is a possible D gene (6 bases). Trimming cost V 6 bases and J 3 bases, with 15 bases left between them. The CDR3 consists of 15 residues. This CDR3 is CASSARESGYNEQFF. The CDR3 region has the DNA TGTGCCAGCAGCGCCCGGGAGTCGGGCTACAATGAGCAGTTCTTC.

This clonotype was observed a handful of times. This chain connects TRBV9 to TRBJ2-5, with 7 bases aligning to TRBD2. This CDR3 comprises 15 residues. J lost 5 bases, V lost 4 bases, and 11 bases had no gene match. CDR1 and CDR2 from the germline V gene are SGDLS and YYNGEE. This CDR3 is CASSLTGTNVETQYF. Written as DNA, the CDR3 is TGTGCCAGCAGCCTAACGGGGACTAATGTGGAGACCCAGTACTTC. The entire variable domain, with the rest obtained from reference TRBV9 and TRBJ2-5, is as follows: DSGVTQTPKHLITATGQRVTLRCSPRSGDLSVYWYQQSLDQGLQFLIQYYNGEERAKGNILERFSAQQFPDLHSELNLSSLELGDSALYFCASSLTGTNVETQYFGPGTRLLVL.

Only a few counts were recorded for this clonotype. V and J are TRBV20-1 and TRBJ2-7; D might be TRBD1 (5 bases). The CDR3 runs 14 residues. V was pared by 3 bases and J by 1 base, with 13 bases between. Germline V gene sequence: CDR1 DFQATT, CDR2 SNEGSKA (reference sequence). The CDR3, as DNA: TGCAGTGCTAGGCGGTCGGCAGGGTCCTACGAGCAGTACTTC. Amino acids: CSARRSAGSYEQYF.

This clonotype was seen ten or more times. J is TRBJ2-3 and V is TRBV5-1; 7 positions match TRBD2. Germline V gene data show CDR1 as SGHRS and CDR2 as YFSETQ. The CDR3 runs 15 residues. Losses at the gene ends were 4 bases for V and 4 bases for J; bases not matched to a gene: 9. CDR3 DNA sequence: TGCGCCAGCAGCGTAGGTGGAGCGGGATCAGATACGCAGTATTTT. Encoded protein: CASSVGGAGSDTQYF.

The chain uses TRBV20-1 and TRBJ2-5; D gene unclear. V lost 7 bases, J lost 4 bases, and 16 bases lay in between. This CDR3 is built from 13 residues. Looked up from germline, CDR1 is DFQATT and CDR2 is SNEGSKA (reference sequence). The CDR3 sequence: CSVPHLPVETQYF. CDR3 nucleotide sequence: TGCAGTGTACCACATCTCCCGGTAGAGACCCAGTACTTC.

This clonotype showed up many times. V is TRBV27 and J is TRBJ2-4, with 10 bases that match TRBD2. The V gene end was trimmed by 7 bases and the J gene end by 5 bases; junction bases not matched to a gene: 11. The CDR3 has 16 residues. The germline V gene has CDR1 MNHEY and CDR2 SMNVEV (reference sequence). CDR3 sequence reads: CASTLRLAGDENIQYF. DNA for the CDR3: TGTGCCAGCACCCTCCGTCTAGCGGGGGACGAAAACATTCAGTACTTC.

The table lists this clonotype with a few counts. The gene calls are TRBV12-3 or TRBV12-4 and TRBJ2-1; possible D gene TRBD2, 6 bases. The CDR3 is 14 residues long. Trimming pared 3 bases from V and 11 bases from J, leaving 17 bases between. Written as DNA, the CDR3 is TGTGCCAGCAGTTTTAGTTTGGGGGGAGGTCAGCAGTTCTTC. Translating gives CASSFSLGGGQQFF.

This clonotype was seen many times. The chain joins TRBV28 to TRBJ2-5; a weak D match, TRBD2 (6 bases). Germline V lookup: CDR1 MDHEN, CDR2 SYDVKM. This CDR3 is 16 amino acids long. Trimming removed 3 bases at V and 9 bases at J, with 23 bases between. The CDR3 DNA reads as TGTGCCAGCAGTTTCGTTGGGGACGGGGGATTCACGGCCCAGTACTTC. It is translated as CASSFVGDGGFTAQYF.

This clonotype appeared many times. The chain joins TRBV20-1 to TRBJ1-1; maybe TRBD1 (6 bases). With 5 bases removed from V and 1 base from J, the gap between germline ends came to 14 bases. The CDR3 loop spans 14 amino acids. Germline V CDR1 and CDR2: DFQATT, SNEGSKA (reference sequence). CDR3 bases: TGCAGTGCTCCATACGACAGGTCGAACACTGAAGCTTTCTTT. It specifies CSAPYDRSNTEAFF.

This clonotype was counted ten times or more. The V gene is TRBV7-2, the J gene TRBJ2-3; D not resolved. The CDR3 totals 14 residues. The germline gives CDR1 SGHTA, CDR2 FQGNSA. The V end lost 5 bases, the J end lost 2 bases, and 11 bases lay between the germline ends. CDR3 nucleotides: TGTGCCAGCAGCCTAGTCGGCTACACAGATACGCAGTATTTT. Translated: CASSLVGYTDTQYF.

This clonotype was found a few times. V is TRBV18 and J is TRBJ1-2, with TRBD1 identical over 7 bases. V lost 3 bases to trimming and J lost 8 bases; unmatched junction nucleotides: 12. This CDR3 has 15 residues. Germline CDR1 KGHSH, CDR2 LQKENI. The CDR3 loop reads CASSPSGQEPRGYTF. CDR3 DNA sequence: TGTGCCAGCTCACCCAGCGGACAGGAACCTCGGGGCTACACCTTC.